The subject of this entry is one T cell receptor beta chain. Each Susac syndrome patient had definite or probable disease by recently defined criteria. TEMRA cells were enriched by FACS, and CD4+ and CD8+ T cells were negatively isolated. The sample is drawn from a study of CD8 T cells in Susac syndrome. Study summary: Blood was drawn from Susac syndrome patients while they were therapy-naive, on corticosteroids, or on intravenous immunoglobulin alone.

The CDR3 loop spans 13 amino acids. V was cut by 5 bases and J by 6 bases, with 13 bases left in between. Germline V gives CDR1 DFQATT, CDR2 SNEGSKA (reference sequence). Reverse transcription used about 0.5 to 1 ug RNA and random hexamers. Amplification of TCR beta CDR3 spanned 54 Vbeta and 13 Jbeta via immunoSEQ multiplex PCR. TCRdb processed the immunoSEQ multiplex PCR reads anew with MiXCR; each CDR3 protein has one entry. In the table there are some 180,000 distinct CDR3 sequences, around 94% of which are singletons. Sequences were obtained from CD4+ T cells from PBMCs. The rearrangement joins TRBV20-1 to TRBJ2-2, with D tentatively TRBD1 (6 bases). The receptor was isolated from a human donor with Susac syndrome. CDR3 DNA: TGCAGTGCTGCGGACAGCCTTGCCGGGGAGCTGTTTTTT. The encoded protein is CSAADSLAGELFF.